This T cell receptor beta chain is drawn from a study of T-cell memory formation after mild COVID-19. General study points: For contracting clones, CD4+ ones sat mainly in CM and EM, CD8+ in EMRA. Pre-infection memory carried some responding clones, suggesting that cross-reactive memory joined.

V gave up 5 bases and J gave up 1 base, with 8 bases separating them. Germline CDR1 reads MNHEY; CDR2 reads SVGEGT. The CDR3 extends over 14 amino acids. From the 5' RACE reads, TCRdb called clonotypes with MiXCR, one entry per CDR3 protein. The table lists 110,000 or so distinct CDR3 sequences, 20% to 25% of them singletons. This clonotype was seen only a few times. Its matching antigen is unknown. Sequenced: PBMCs or a T cell subset sorted from them (not recorded which). The chain is built from TRBV6-2 or TRBV6-3 and TRBJ2-2, with a weak D call TRBD2 (6 bases). The TCR sequence derives from a man in his late teens or twenties who had mild COVID-19 (a few samples of this study predate the infection). Cell type and time point are not known. The CDR3, as DNA: TGTGCCAGCAGTGGGACTTGGAACACCGGGGAGCTGTTTTTT. Encoded protein: CASSGTWNTGELFF.